Listed here are 8 T cell receptor beta chains from one sample, sequenced in a study of T cell responses to AZD1222 COVID-19 vaccine. Clones were read by immunoSEQ multiplex PCR, and TCRdb kept only the in-frame ones, dropping some. Among 46,000 or so clones, less than 95% were seen once, and the ten largest hold about 40%. Specimen: peripheral blood, collected 28 days after the second AZD1222 dose. These TCRs come from an adult who received the AZD1222 COVID-19 vaccine.

The chain joins TRBV6-5 to TRBJ1-1; 7 bases match TRBD1. Germline V gene data show CDR1 as MNHEY and CDR2 as SVGAGI. Germline trimming cut 5 bases from V and 1 base from J; bases unmatched to any gene: 7. The CDR3 consists of 15 residues. The DNA for the CDR3 is TGTGCCAGCAGTCCTCTTTGGACAGGGAACACTGAAGCTTTCTTT. Translating it yields CASSPLWTGNTEAFF.

V is TRBV3-1 (or the pseudogene TRBV3-2) and J is TRBJ1-2; D not certain. Per the germline V gene, CDR1 is LGHDT and CDR2 is YNNKEL (reference sequence). V lost 4 bases, J lost 4 bases, and 10 bases lay in between. CDR3 length: 13 residues. CDR3 in DNA: TGTGCCAGCAGCCGGGGTAGGGTCTATGGCTACACCTTC. As protein: CASSRGRVYGYTF.

This clone appeared a single time. This chain joins TRBV29-1 and TRBJ1-1; tentatively, D is TRBD1 (5 bases). CDR3 size: 13 residues. Per germline, CDR1 SQVTM and CDR2 ANQGSEA. CDR3 loop: CKGTRGLNTEAFF. The DNA for the CDR3 is TGCAAGGGAACGAGGGGCTTGAACACTGAAGCTTTCTTT. The whole variable domain, remainder taken from reference TRBV29-1 and TRBJ1-1, is SAVISQKPSRDICQRGTSLTIQCQVDSQVTMMFWYRQQPGQSLTLIATANQGSEATYESGFVIDKFPISRPNLTFSTLTVSNMSPEDSSIYLCKGTRGLNTEAFFGQGTRLTVV.

V and J are TRBV5-6 and TRBJ2-7, with D possibly being TRBD1 (5 bases). Trimming took off 1 base at V and 5 bases at J, with 13 bases between the two ends. The CDR3 extends over 14 amino acids. Germline V gene data show CDR1 as SGHDT and CDR2 as YYEEEE. The CDR3 spells CASSLQGPRDEQYF. CDR3 nucleotide sequence: TGTGCCAGCAGCTTGCAGGGCCCTCGGGACGAGCAGTACTTC.

About this clone itself: The junction departs from germline at one end; a sequencing error may be responsible. V usage is TRBV6-1 and J usage is TRBJ1-2; D uncertain. The germline V gene has CDR1 MNHNS and CDR2 SASEGT. The CDR3 is made up of 13 amino acids. The CDR3 reads CASNEGWYYGYTF. The CDR3 DNA sequence: TGTGCCAGCAATGAAGGGTGGTACTATGGCTACACCTTC.

V and J are TRBV6-1 and TRBJ2-2; D gene ambiguous. Germline CDR1 reads MNHNS; CDR2 reads SASEGT. The V gene lost 9 bases and the J gene lost 1 base, with 12 bases spanning the gap. The CDR3 covers 14 residues. The CDR3 DNA follows: TGTGCCAGTAGAGCGTGGGAGAACACCGGGGAGCTGTTTTTT. It specifies CASRAWENTGELFF.

This chain joins TRBV4-3 and TRBJ2-7; D gene uncertain. Trimming cost V 0 bases and J 2 bases, with 14 bases left between them. Germline-derived CDR1 and CDR2 are LGHNA and YSLEER. There are 16 residues in the CDR3. This CDR3 reads CASSQDAAGGAYEQYF. The CDR3 DNA follows: TGCGCCAGCAGCCAAGATGCCGCAGGTGGTGCCTACGAGCAGTACTTC.

The sample holds one count of this clone. The rearrangement joins TRBV9 to TRBJ2-2, with no clear D. V lost 1 base, J lost 0 bases, and 10 bases lay in between. The V gene's germline CDR1 is SGDLS and CDR2 YYNGEE. The CDR3 is 16 residues long. The CDR3 nucleotides are TGTGCCAGCAGCGTATTTGGCGATCCGAACACCGGGGAGCTGTTTTTT. Translation: CASSVFGDPNTGELFF.